The present T cell receptor beta chain was sequenced within a study of T cell changes during pregnancy in multiple sclerosis. TCRdb keeps only in-frame clones here, not all; method: immunoSEQ multiplex PCR. The table shows 55,000 to 70,000 clones, with more than 85% occurring only once. The CDR3 totals 14 residues. V was pared by 5 bases and J by 2 bases, with 7 bases of the junction left unmatched. Germline assignment: CDR1 SGHRS and CDR2 YFSETQ. This chain links TRBV5-1 with TRBJ2-7; 7 nucleotides align to TRBD1. Sequenced here: CD4+ T cells from peripheral blood mononuclear cells, sampled in the third trimester of pregnancy. The source of this sequence is a female donor with multiple sclerosis, enrolled in a pregnancy study. CDR3 sequence reads: CASRLTGQTYEQYF. In DNA form, the CDR3 reads TGCGCCAGCAGGCTCACGGGACAGACCTACGAGCAGTACTTC.